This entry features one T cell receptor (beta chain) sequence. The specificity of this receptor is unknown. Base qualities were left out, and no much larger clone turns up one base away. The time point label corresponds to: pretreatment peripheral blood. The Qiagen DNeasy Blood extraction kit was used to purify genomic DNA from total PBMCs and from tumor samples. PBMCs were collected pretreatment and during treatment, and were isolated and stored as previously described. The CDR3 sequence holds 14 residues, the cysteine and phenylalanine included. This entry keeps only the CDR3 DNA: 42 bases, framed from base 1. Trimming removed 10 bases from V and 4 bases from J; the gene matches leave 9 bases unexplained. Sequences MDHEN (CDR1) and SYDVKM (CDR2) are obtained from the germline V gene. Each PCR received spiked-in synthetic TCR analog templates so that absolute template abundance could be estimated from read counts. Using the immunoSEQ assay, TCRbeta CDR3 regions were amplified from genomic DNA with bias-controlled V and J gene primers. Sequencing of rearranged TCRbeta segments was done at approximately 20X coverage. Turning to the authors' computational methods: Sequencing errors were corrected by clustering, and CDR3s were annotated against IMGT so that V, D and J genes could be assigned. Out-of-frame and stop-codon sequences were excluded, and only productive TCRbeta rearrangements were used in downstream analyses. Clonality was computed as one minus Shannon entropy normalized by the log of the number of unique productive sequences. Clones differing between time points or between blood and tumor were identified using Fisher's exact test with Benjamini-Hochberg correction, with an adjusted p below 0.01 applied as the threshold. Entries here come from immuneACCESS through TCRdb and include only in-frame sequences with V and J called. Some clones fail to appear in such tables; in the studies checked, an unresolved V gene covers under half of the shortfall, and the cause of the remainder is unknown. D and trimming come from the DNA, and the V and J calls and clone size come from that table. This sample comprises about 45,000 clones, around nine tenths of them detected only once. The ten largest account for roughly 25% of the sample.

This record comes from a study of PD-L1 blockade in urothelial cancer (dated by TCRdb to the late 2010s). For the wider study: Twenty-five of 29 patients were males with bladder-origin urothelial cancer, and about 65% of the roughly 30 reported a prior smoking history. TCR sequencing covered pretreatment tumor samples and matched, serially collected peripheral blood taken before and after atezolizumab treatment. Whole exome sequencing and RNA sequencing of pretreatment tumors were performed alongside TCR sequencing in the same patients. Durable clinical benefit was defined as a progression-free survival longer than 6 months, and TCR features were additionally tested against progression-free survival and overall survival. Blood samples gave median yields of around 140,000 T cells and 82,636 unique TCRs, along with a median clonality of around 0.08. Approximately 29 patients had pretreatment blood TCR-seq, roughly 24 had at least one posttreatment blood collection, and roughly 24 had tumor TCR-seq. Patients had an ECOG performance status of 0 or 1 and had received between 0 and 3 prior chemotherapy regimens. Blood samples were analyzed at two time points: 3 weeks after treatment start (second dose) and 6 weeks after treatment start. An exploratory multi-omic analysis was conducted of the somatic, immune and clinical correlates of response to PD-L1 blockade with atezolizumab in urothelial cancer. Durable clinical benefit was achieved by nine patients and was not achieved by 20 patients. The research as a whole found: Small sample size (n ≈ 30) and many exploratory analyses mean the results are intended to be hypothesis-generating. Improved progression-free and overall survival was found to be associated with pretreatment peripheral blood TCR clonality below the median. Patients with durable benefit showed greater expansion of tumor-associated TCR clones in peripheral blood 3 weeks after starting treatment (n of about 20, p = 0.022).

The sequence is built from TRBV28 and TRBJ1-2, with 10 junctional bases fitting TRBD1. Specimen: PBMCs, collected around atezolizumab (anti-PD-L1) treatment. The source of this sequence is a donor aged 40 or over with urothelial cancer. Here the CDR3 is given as CAMKTGTGAYGYTF. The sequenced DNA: TGTGCCATGAAGACCGGGACAGGGGCCTATGGCTACACCTTC.